This T cell receptor beta chain was sequenced for a study of identical twins' blood T cells. Overall study results and limits: Environmental influences on twin similarity could not be excluded.

The CDR3 runs 14 residues. The V end was cut by 3 bases, the J end by 6 bases, with 14 bases between. The germline CDR1 and CDR2 sequences are LNHDA and SQIVND (reference sequence). As for this clonotype: Its antigen is currently unknown.

Original processing notes: Each library had about 2.2 to 3.6 million CDR3 reads and about 90,000 to nearly 550,000 clonotypes. TCRdb re-called the 5' RACE reads with MiXCR, one entry per CDR3 protein. What appears here as the V and J calls and clone size reflects TCRdb's work, not the paper's. This sample has 350,000 to 400,000 distinct CDR3 sequences, with around 30% found just once. V usage is TRBV19 and J usage is TRBJ1-2; TRBD1 might be the D (5 bases). The receptor's source is a woman aged 18-55 years in good health. The specimen sequenced was PBMCs. The DNA for the CDR3 is TGTGCCAGTAGTATCGGGTCGGCAGGGCATGGCTACACCTTC. Encoded protein: CASSIGSAGHGYTF.